This section outlines one T cell receptor beta chain sequence together with its context. No antigen is known for it. Method: immunoSEQ multiplex PCR; TCRdb's copy keeps in-frame clones and lacks some. The data hold fewer than 850 clones, with roughly 80% observed a single time. This entry comes from a study of somatic mutations in cytotoxic T cells in rheumatoid arthritis. Whole-study results and caveats: Increasing age coincided with elevated CD8+ clonality among rheumatoid arthritis patients, though not among healthy controls. Clonality of CD8+ T cells, which was compared between rheumatoid arthritis patients and age-matched healthy controls, did not differ significantly. Patients with rheumatoid arthritis showed a slight underrepresentation of TRBV07, a finding that was never subjected to any adjustment for multiple comparisons.

Germline CDR1 MDHEN, CDR2 SYDVKM. Trimming pared 7 bases from V and 8 bases from J, leaving 17 bases between. The CDR3 contains 14 residues. The sample taken for sequencing was synovial fluid. This TCR came from a man aged 70-80 years with rheumatoid arthritis. The V and J genes are TRBV28 and TRBJ1-4; weak D call: TRBD1 (6 bases). CDR3 loop: CASTIGGAEEKLFF. The CDR3 coding sequence is TGTGCCAGCACCATAGGGGGGGCGGAGGAAAAACTGTTTTTT.